This T cell receptor beta chain was recorded in a study of blood T cell repertoires in COVID-19 (dated by TCRdb to 2019 to 2021). About the study as a whole: Samples covering the acute and convalescent phases of COVID-19 were provided by collaborators in the United States, Italy and Spain. The prospective study material was composed of cDNA or gDNA derived from T cells, B-cell-depleted T cells, or PBMCs. Deeply sampled blood TCRbeta repertoires from subjects exposed to, actively infected with, or recovered from COVID-19 were included in the dataset. The repertoires were made available in a free public database intended to serve as a resource for research on the immune response to SARS-CoV-2. Samples were obtained from the ongoing ImmuneRACE study (first 160 participants) and from 950 to 1,500 subjects provided by 6 global collaborators. The sample metadata nearly always contained a de-identified subject ID, COVID-19 status, age in years and sex. Where available, HLA class I and class II types were obtained from metadata supplied by the sample provider rather than from assay-based typing.

The paper's findings and limits, for the study overall: How much clinical and demographic metadata was included differed by source and by participant, and the metadata was provided uncurated.

In the germline V gene (reference sequence), CDR1 corresponds to WNHNN and CDR2 to SYGVQD. Trimming takes 3 bases from V and 2 bases from J, and the germline ends sit 11 bases apart. From cysteine to phenylalanine, the CDR3 is 14 amino acids long. This entry keeps only the CDR3 DNA: 42 bases, framed from base 1. The immunoSEQ Assay, a bias-controlled multiplex PCR, was used to amplify TCRbeta CDR3 regions from genomic DNA. Concerning the study's data processing: Nucleated cell counts per sample were estimated from amplification of reference gene primers within the assay. To quantify the absolute abundance of each unique TCRbeta CDR3 rearrangement, sequence reads were collapsed and filtered. Productive Simpson clonality was computed per sample as the square root of Simpson's diversity index over productive rearrangements. TCRdb took over this immuneACCESS table, retaining in-frame rearrangements with V and J assigned. Such tables are incomplete; in checked studies, under half of the missing clones stem from an unresolved V gene, and the remainder is unexplained. The V and J calls and clone size are taken from that table; D and trimming were inferred from the DNA. The sample contains a few hundred thousand clones, roughly 85% of them found a single time. Of the sample, roughly 6.2% falls within the top ten clones.

A note on this clone: Its antigen target is currently unknown. Base qualities are not recorded, but no much larger clone differs from it by a single base.

In the prospective study, participants were about 18 to 90 years old, resided in fewer than 25 geographic areas of the United States, and were enrolled through a virtual design. To assign participants to cohorts, the prospective study relied on clinical history that participants themselves reported in a screening survey and a study questionnaire. For ImmuneRACE Cohort 3, a participant was defined as recovered based on two consecutive negative NP/OP PCR tests, clearance by a healthcare professional, or resolution of symptoms. Mobile phlebotomists in the prospective study collected whole blood, serum and a nasopharyngeal or oropharyngeal swab from every participant. Participants in the prospective study had the option to provide additional blood draws and questionnaires over an approximately 2-month period. Before DNA extraction, blood samples from the prospective study were shipped at room temperature or frozen.

The sequence came from a woman in her 40s who had recovered from COVID-19. The sequence joins TRBV10-1 to TRBJ2-7; TRBD2 might be the D gene, on 7 matching bases. The sequenced material came from PBMCs or T cells enriched from blood (not recorded which). The CDR3 has the sequence CASSEGGETYEQYF. The nucleotide sequence reads TGCGCCAGCAGTGAAGGGGGGGAAACCTACGAGCAGTACTTC.